This T cell receptor (beta chain) comes out of a study of early stage breast cancer tumors. TCRdb's copy holds only in-frame clones and misses some; the assay was immunoSEQ multiplex PCR. The sample lists about 51,000 clones; roughly 78% were seen once. Between the trimmed V and J ends, which lost 3 bases and 2 bases, there was a span of 11 bases. Germline lookup yields CDR1 MGHDK and CDR2 SYGVNS. This CDR3 is 15 amino acids long. General observations from the study: Compared with adjacent normal breast tissue, tumors showed roughly 2.5-fold greater T cell density and higher clonality. Bulk DNA sequencing of unsorted cells missed chain pairing and markers.

Of note for this clone: Its antigen is not known.

Sequenced material: blood. The receptor comes from a middle-aged person with breast cancer. J is TRBJ1-3 and V is TRBV25-1; D gene unclear. The CDR3 sequence: CASSDRIRTGNTIYF. CDR3 nucleotides: TGTGCCAGCAGTGATCGGATACGGACTGGAAACACCATATATTTT.